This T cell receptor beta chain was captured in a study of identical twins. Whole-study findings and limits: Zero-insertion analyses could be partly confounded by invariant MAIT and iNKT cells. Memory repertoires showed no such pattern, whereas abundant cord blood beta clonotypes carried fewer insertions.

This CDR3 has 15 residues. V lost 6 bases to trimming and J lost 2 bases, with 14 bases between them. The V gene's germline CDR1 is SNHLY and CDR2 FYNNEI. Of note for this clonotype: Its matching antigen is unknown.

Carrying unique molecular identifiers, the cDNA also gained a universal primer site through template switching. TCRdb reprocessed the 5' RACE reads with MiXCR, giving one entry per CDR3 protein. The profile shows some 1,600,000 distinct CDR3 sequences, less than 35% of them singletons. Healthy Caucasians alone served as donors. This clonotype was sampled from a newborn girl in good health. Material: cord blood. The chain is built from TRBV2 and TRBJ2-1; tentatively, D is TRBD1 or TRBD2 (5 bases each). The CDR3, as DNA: TGTGCCAGCAGGGGGGATTTGCTTACCTACAATGAGCAGTTCTTC. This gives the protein CASRGDLLTYNEQFF.